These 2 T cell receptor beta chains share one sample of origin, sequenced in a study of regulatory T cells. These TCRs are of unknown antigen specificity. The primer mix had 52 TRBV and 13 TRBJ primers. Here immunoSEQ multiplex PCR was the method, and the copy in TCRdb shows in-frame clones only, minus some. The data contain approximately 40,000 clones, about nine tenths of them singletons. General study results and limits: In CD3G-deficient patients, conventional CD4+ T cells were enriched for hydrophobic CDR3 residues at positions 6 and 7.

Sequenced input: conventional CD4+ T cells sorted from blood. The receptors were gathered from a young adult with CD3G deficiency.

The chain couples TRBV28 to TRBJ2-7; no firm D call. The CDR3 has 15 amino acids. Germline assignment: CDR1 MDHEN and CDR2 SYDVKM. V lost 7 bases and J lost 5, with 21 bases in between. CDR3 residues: CASTQTGPGRHEQYF. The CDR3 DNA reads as TGTGCCAGCACCCAGACTGGACCGGGCAGGCACGAGCAGTACTTC.

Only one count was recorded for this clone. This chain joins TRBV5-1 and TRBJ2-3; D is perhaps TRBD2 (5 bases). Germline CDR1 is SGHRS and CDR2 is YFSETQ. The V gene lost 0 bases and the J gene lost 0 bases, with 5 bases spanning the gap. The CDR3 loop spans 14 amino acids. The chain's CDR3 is CASSLGESTDTQYF. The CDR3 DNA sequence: TGCGCCAGCAGCTTGGGGGAGAGCACAGATACGCAGTATTTT.